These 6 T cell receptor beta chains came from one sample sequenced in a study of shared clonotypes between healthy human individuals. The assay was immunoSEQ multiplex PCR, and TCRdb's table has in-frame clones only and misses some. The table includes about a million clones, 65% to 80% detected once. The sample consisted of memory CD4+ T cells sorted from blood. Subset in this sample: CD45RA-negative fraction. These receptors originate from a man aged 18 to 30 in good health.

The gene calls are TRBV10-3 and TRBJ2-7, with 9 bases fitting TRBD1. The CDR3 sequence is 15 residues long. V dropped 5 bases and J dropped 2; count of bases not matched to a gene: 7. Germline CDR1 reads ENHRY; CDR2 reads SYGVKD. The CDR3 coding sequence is TGTGCCATCAGTCAGGGACAGGGTTATCCCTACGAGCAGTACTTC. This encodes CAISQGQGYPYEQYF.

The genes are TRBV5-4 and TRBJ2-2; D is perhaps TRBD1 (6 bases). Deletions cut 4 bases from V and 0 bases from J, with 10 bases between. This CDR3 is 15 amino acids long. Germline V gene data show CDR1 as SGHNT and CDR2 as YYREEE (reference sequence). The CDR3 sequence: CASSRQESNTGELFF. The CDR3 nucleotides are TGTGCCAGCAGCCGACAGGAGTCGAACACCGGGGAGCTGTTTTTT.

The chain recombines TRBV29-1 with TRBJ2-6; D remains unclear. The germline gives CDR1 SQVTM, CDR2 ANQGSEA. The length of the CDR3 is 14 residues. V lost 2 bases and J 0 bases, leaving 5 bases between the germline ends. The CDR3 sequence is CSVETYSGANVLTF. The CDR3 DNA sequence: TGCAGCGTTGAAACCTACTCTGGGGCCAACGTCCTGACTTTC.

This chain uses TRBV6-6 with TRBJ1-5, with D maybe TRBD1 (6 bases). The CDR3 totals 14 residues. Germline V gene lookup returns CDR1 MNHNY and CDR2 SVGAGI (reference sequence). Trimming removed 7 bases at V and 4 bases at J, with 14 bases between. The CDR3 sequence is CASIPQGKNQPQHF. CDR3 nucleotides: TGTGCCAGCATTCCACAGGGTAAAAATCAGCCCCAGCATTTT.

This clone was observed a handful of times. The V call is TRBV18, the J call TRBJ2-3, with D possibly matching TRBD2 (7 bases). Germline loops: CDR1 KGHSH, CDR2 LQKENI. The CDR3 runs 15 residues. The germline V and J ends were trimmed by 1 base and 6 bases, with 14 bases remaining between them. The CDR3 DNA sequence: TGTGCCAGCTCACCACAGTCGGGGGGCCGGGATACGCAGTATTTT. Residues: CASSPQSGGRDTQYF. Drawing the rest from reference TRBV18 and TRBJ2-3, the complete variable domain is NAGVMQNPRHLVRRRGQEARLRCSPMKGHSHVYWYRQLPEEGLKFMVYLQKENIIDESGMPKERFSAEFPKEGPSILRIQQVVRGDSAAYFCASSPQSGGRDTQYFGPGTRLTVL.

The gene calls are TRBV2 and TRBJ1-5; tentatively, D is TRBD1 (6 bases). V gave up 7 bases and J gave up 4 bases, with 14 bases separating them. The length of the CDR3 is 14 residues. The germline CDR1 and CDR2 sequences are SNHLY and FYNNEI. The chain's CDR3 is CASTTGTPNQPQHF. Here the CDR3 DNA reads TGTGCCAGCACCACCGGGACACCGAATCAGCCCCAGCATTTT.